A selection of T cell receptor beta chains follows, all from one sample in a study of early T cells in non-severe SARS-CoV-2 infection. TCRdb reprocessed the 5' RACE reads via MiXCR and lists one record per CDR3 protein. The table records about 81,000 distinct CDR3 sequences, approximately 6% of them present only once. Material for sequencing was whole blood. These receptors were taken from an adult who was a healthcare worker with PCR-confirmed SARS-CoV-2 infection or an uninfected control (not recorded which). The conserved cysteine and the conserved F or W are not part of the CDR3 here.

V gene: TRBV10-3
CDR3 protein: AIRESGTGGGYTRY

V gene: TRBV7-2
CDR3 protein: ASSLALRAGGELF

V gene: TRBV7-2
CDR3 protein: ASSLGANGKLQF

V gene: TRBV3-1
CDR3 protein: ASSQLRDRSYEQY

V gene: TRBV14
CDR3 protein: ASSQETSGRDTQY

V gene: TRBV20-1
CDR3 protein: SARPFRQAVGNQPQH

V gene: TRBV18
CDR3 protein: ASSQGRVKNIQY

V gene: TRBV3-1
CDR3 protein: ASSHGGIPVNSRNIQY

V gene: TRBV10-3
CDR3 protein: ATRSGYQETQY

V gene: TRBV4-2
CDR3 protein: ASSRQGQALTDTQY

V gene: TRBV12-3/TRBV12-4
CDR3 protein: ASTSRPGQPQH

V gene: TRBV21-1
CDR3 protein: ASSKPGGDSPLH

V gene: TRBV27
CDR3 protein: ASSNRGYQETQY

V gene: TRBV3-1
CDR3 protein: ASSQDTRGGAWKTQY

V gene: TRBV6-1
CDR3 protein: ASTRDRGSAEAF

V gene: TRBV12-3/TRBV12-4
CDR3 protein: ATRVGGNNQPQH

V gene: TRBV30
CDR3 protein: AWREGPPKGEKLF

V gene: TRBV2
CDR3 protein: ASSSDRPAGNTIY

V gene: TRBV7-6
CDR3 protein: ASSLGTGFYEQY

V gene: TRBV18
CDR3 protein: ASSPGTHSESGYT

V gene: TRBV5-1
CDR3 protein: ASSLTGSYNEQF